Described below is a single TCR beta chain sequence and its context. It lacks a known antigen. No base quality values were provided; no much bigger clone lies one nucleotide off. This entry belongs to a study of somatic mutations in cytotoxic T cells in rheumatoid arthritis (TCRdb year 2017). In terms of the full investigation: Patient peripheral blood (30 ml EDTA) was drawn right after diagnosis and before any treatment started. Sorted V beta1+ cells also underwent TCRB sequencing, and some V beta antibody-stained T-cell populations were flow-sorted at nearly 100% purity on a FACSAria II or Sony SH800. The study asked whether expanded CD8+ T-cell clones in newly diagnosed, untreated rheumatoid arthritis carry somatic mutations, and used TCRB deep sequencing to characterize clonality. TCRB deep sequencing covered over 55 patients with rheumatoid arthritis along with some 22 healthy controls. Patient and control groups had essentially identical median ages. Broader findings and caveats from the paper: Viral specificity could not be ruled out by absence from virus-specific databases, and the antigen targets of the expanded CD8+ clones remained unknown. Several identical CD8+ TCRB sequences were found in both blood and synovial fluid, and in about an eighth of the roughly 60 patients the largest CD8+ clone exceeded 20% of CD8+ cells. Healthy controls showed no age-related increase in CD8+ clonality, whereas patients did (Spearman r ~ 0.49). CD8+ T-cell clonality did not differ significantly between rheumatoid arthritis patients and age-matched healthy controls. The slight underrepresentation of TRBV07 in patients was not corrected for multiple comparisons.

Sequencing of TCRB CDR3 was done on genomic DNA with the immunoSEQ assay. In the paper's pipeline: When patient CD8+ clones exceeding 1% were checked against published virus-specific TCRB sequences, only a few matched. The analyses included only productive TCRB rearrangements. Clonality was calculated as a Shannon entropy-based productive clonality index, and a clone was defined by a unique TCRB CDR3 sequence. To calculate repertoire overlap between two samples, the template counts of each clone were considered relative to each sample's total templates. V-gene usage from TCRB sequencing and V-gene usage measured by flow cytometry were correlated (Spearman r of around 0.6). TCRdb's version of the immuneACCESS table is confined to in-frame rearrangements and falls short of the full clone set. An unresolved V gene accounts for under half of the shortfall where checked; the remainder is of unknown origin. The V and J calls and clone size are taken from that table; D and trimming were inferred from the DNA. This sample is represented by about 11,000 clones; 82% of them were singletons. Jointly, the top ten make up roughly 8.9% of the sample.

CDR1 and CDR2 were assigned from the germline V gene as LGHNA and YSLEER. Unmatched junction bases come to 8, with V trimmed by 0 bases and J by 9 bases. The CDR3 numbers 15 residues from cysteine through phenylalanine. Only the CDR3 DNA stays, 45 bases, in frame from base 1. Positive magnetic bead selection on an AutoMACS was used to isolate CD4+ and CD8+ cells, with flow cytometry used to check purity. Initial screening for clonal expansions relied on flow cytometry with a TCR V beta antibody panel, after which sorted CD8+ fractions underwent TCRB deep sequencing for characterization. Isolation of peripheral blood mononuclear cells was done through Ficoll-Paque PLUS density gradient separation. Nucleospin Tissue or Tissue XS kits were used to extract DNA from CD4-enriched, CD8-enriched or PBMC samples, and a Qubit 2.0 fluorometer was used for quantification.

The chain is encoded by TRBV4-3 joined to TRBJ2-1, and 7 junctional nucleotides match TRBD2. Sequenced: CD8+ T cells sorted from blood. The sequence came from a woman in her fifties or sixties with rheumatoid arthritis. In nucleotides, the sequence is TGCGCCAGCAGCCAAGATTTTTTAGCGGGCACTGAGCAGTTCTTC. Its protein is CASSQDFLAGTEQFF.